The 18 T cell receptor beta chains reported below all come from one sample, sequenced in a study of cytomegalovirus exposure and HLA in healthy donors. With 60 Vbeta and 13 Jbeta primers, the PCR was carried out. TCRdb's table, derived via immunoSEQ multiplex PCR, lists solely in-frame clones and lacks some. The profile shows 85,000 to 130,000 clones, roughly 83% of them singletons. The sample consisted of PBMCs. Receptor source: a female donor in good health and CMV-seropositive.

The chain recombines TRBV6-5 with TRBJ2-1; maybe TRBD2 (6 bases). This CDR3 contains 13 residues. V shed 5 bases and J shed 9 bases, with 14 bases lying between them. CDR1 is MNHEY and CDR2 is SVGAGI in the germline V gene. The CDR3 loop is CASSPGVVGEQFF. DNA of the CDR3: TGTGCCAGCAGTCCGGGGGTCGTCGGTGAGCAGTTCTTC.

For this clone: At one end, the junction sequence differs from germline, possibly due to a read error. V gene TRBV5-1 combines with J gene TRBJ2-6; possibly TRBD1 for D (7 bases). The CDR3 is 21 residues long. Germline CDR1 is SGHRS and CDR2 is YFSETQ. Here the CDR3 DNA reads TGCGCCAGCAGCCCGAGGGTAGCGTTCAGGGGGGTTTCACGTGGGGCCAACGGCCTGACTTTC. Translating gives CASSPRVAFRGVSRGANGLTF.

V and J are TRBV19 and TRBJ2-1, with 9 positions matching TRBD2. The CDR3 is 14 amino acids. Germline CDR1 and CDR2: LNHDA and SQIVND (reference sequence). Trimming cost V 8 bases and J 1 base; bases outside gene matches: 3. The chain's CDR3 is CASGAGGSYNEQFF. The CDR3 DNA sequence: TGTGCCAGTGGAGCGGGAGGATCCTACAATGAGCAGTTCTTC.

Notes on this clone: Its ends do not fully match the called genes, so a read error is possible. The gene calls are TRBV5-1 and TRBJ2-4, with 9 bases that match TRBD1. Germline loops: CDR1 SGHRS, CDR2 YFSETQ. The CDR3 consists of 14 residues. CDR3 nucleotides: TGCGCCAGCAGCCCCAGGACAGGGGAAAACAGTCAGTACTTC. The encoded protein is CASSPRTGENSQYF.

V gene TRBV30 combines with J gene TRBJ2-3; 11 bases match TRBD2. This CDR3 region has 16 residues. CDR1 and CDR2 (germline): GTSNPN, SVGIG (reference sequence). Unmatched junction bases numbered 5, after V lost 2 bases and J lost 1 base. CDR3 nucleotide sequence: TGTGCCTGGAGTTACGGACTAGCGGGCGGCACAGATACGCAGTATTTT. It is translated as CAWSYGLAGGTDTQYF.

This rearrangement joins TRBV6-1 to TRBJ1-2; 7 bases are a match to TRBD1. The germline V gene encodes CDR1 MNHNS and CDR2 SASEGT. The CDR3 is made up of 15 amino acids. V shed 5 bases, J shed 2 bases, and the junction held 8 bases outside the gene matches. CDR3 in amino acids: CASSKQGVANYGYTF. Here the CDR3 DNA reads TGTGCCAGCAGTAAGCAGGGGGTGGCGAACTATGGCTACACCTTC.

Comment on this clone: Compared with germline, one end of the junction differs, possibly owing to a read error. The gene calls are TRBV18 and TRBJ2-6; 7 nucleotides agree with TRBD2. The CDR3 contains 15 residues. Germline V lookup: CDR1 KGHSH, CDR2 LQKENI. The CDR3 loop reads CASSTARGGANGLTF. CDR3 DNA sequence: TGTGCCAGCTCAACTGCTAGGGGAGGGGCCAACGGCCTGACTTTC.

The genes are TRBV12-5 and TRBJ2-1; TRBD1 matches 7 bases. The length of the CDR3 is 15 residues. V was clipped by 4 bases and J by 6 bases; unmatched bases: 9. The germline CDR1 and CDR2 sequences are LGHNT and FRNRAP. The CDR3 region is CASGWATGRLNEQFF. Written as DNA, the CDR3 is TGTGCTAGTGGTTGGGCGACAGGGCGGCTCAATGAGCAGTTCTTC.

This rearrangement joins TRBV7-8 to TRBJ2-3, with a possible D match to TRBD2 (6 bases). V gave up 5 bases and J gave up 6 bases, with 15 bases separating them. The germline CDR1 and CDR2 sequences are SGHVS and FQNEAQ. This CDR3 spans 14 amino acids. CDR3 protein: CASSISGGADTQYF. CDR3 nucleotide sequence: TGTGCCAGCAGCATTAGCGGAGGGGCGGATACGCAGTATTTT.

The chain has TRBV7-9 and TRBJ1-2; D not certain. Trimming took off 6 bases at V and 6 bases at J, with 17 bases between the two ends. Per the germline V gene, CDR1 is SEHNR and CDR2 is FQNEAQ (reference sequence). This CDR3 region has 14 residues. Written as DNA, the CDR3 is TGTGCCAGCAGTCCAAAGGGAGCAATGGATGGCTACACCTTC. Amino acids: CASSPKGAMDGYTF.

The genes are TRBV6-6 and TRBJ2-5; 7 bases line up with TRBD1. The closer fit of TRBJ2-7 to the DNA end suggests the J call may be wrong. Germline CDR1 is MNHNY and CDR2 is SVGAGI (reference sequence). The CDR3 is 14 amino acids. Here the CDR3 reads CASSSVQGMSEQYF. DNA for the CDR3: TGTGCCAGCAGTTCAGTACAGGGGATGAGCGAGCAGTACTTC.

The J gene is TRBJ2-7, the V gene TRBV6-5; D is ambiguous. The CDR3 sequence is 13 residues long. Trimming left V 2 bases short and J 1 base short, with 6 bases between. CDR1 and CDR2 from the germline V gene are MNHEY and SVGAGI. As DNA, the CDR3 is TGTGCCAGCAGTTACCAGTCTTCCTACGAGCAGTACTTC. The encoded protein is CASSYQSSYEQYF.

V usage is TRBV18 and J usage is TRBJ2-7; 10 positions match TRBD2. V lost 4 bases to trimming and J lost 5 bases; unmatched junction nucleotides: 8. The CDR3 runs to 15 residues. The V gene's germline CDR1 is KGHSH and CDR2 LQKENI. The CDR3 nucleotides are TGTGCCAGCTCACTCCGAGGGACTAGCGTCCACGAGCAGTACTTC. It encodes CASSLRGTSVHEQYF.

This rearrangement joins TRBV11-2 to TRBJ2-7; D perhaps matches TRBD1 (5 bases). Trimming left V 2 bases short and J 2 bases short, with 10 bases between. This CDR3 spans 14 amino acids. In germline, CDR1 is SGHAT, CDR2 FQNNGV. This CDR3 is CASSLLGQAYEQYF. CDR3 sequence (DNA): TGTGCCAGCAGCTTATTGGGGCAGGCCTACGAGCAGTACTTC.

The chain is built from TRBV11-2 and TRBJ1-4; D perhaps matches TRBD1 (5 bases). Trimming stripped 2 bases from V and 4 bases from J, with 17 bases between. This CDR3 region has 17 residues. Germline CDR1 is SGHAT and CDR2 is FQNNGV. CDR3 nucleotides: TGTGCCAGCAGCTTATGGGCGCGGGGCGCGGTTAATGAAAAACTGTTTTTT. Translation gives CASSLWARGAVNEKLFF.

V and J are TRBV19 and TRBJ1-5; D ambiguous. Germline lookup yields CDR1 LNHDA and CDR2 SQIVND (reference sequence). The CDR3 runs to 15 residues. Trimming stripped 3 bases from V and 1 base from J, with 10 bases between. This CDR3 reads CASSISSSSNQPQHF. The DNA of the CDR3 is TGTGCCAGTAGTATCAGTTCTTCGAGCAATCAGCCCCAGCATTTT. The variable domain in full, with the rest retrieved from reference TRBV19 and TRBJ1-5, is DGGITQSPKYLFRKEGQNVTLSCEQNLNHDAMYWYRQDPGQGLRLIYYSQIVNDFQKGDIAEGYSVSREKKESFPLTVTSAQKNPTAFYLCASSISSSSNQPQHFGDGTRLSIL.

The chain uses TRBV12-5 and TRBJ2-1; 16 bases are a match to TRBD2. Losses at the gene ends were 4 bases for V and 10 bases for J; bases not matched to a gene: 16. The germline gives CDR1 LGHNT, CDR2 FRNRAP. CDR3 length: 19 amino acids. The CDR3 DNA follows: TGTGCTAGTGGTTCCTTCGGGACTAGCGGGGGGGATTTAAAGAGAGAGCAGTTCTTC. Its translation: CASGSFGTSGGDLKREQFF.

The V call is TRBV7-9, the J call TRBJ2-5, with a weak D call TRBD1 (6 bases). The end of the DNA is better explained by TRBJ2-7, so the J call may be wrong. The CDR3 has 13 amino acids. Germline lookup yields CDR1 SEHNR and CDR2 FQNEAQ (reference sequence). As DNA, the CDR3 is TGTGCCAGCAGCTTAGGTGCAGGGGCCGAGCAGTACTTC. This sequence encodes CASSLGAGAEQYF.